This T cell receptor beta chain was documented in a study of shared clonotypes between healthy human individuals. Remarks on this clone: Its specificity is not known.

TCRdb's copy holds only in-frame clones and misses some; the assay was immunoSEQ multiplex PCR. Among around 2.1 million clones, about 93% were seen once, and the ten largest hold about 1.8%. The naive CD8 fraction comprised CD45RO-negative cells positively selected for CCR7 and excluded terminally differentiated effector memory CD45RA+ cells. The germline CDR1 and CDR2 sequences are SGHVS and FNYEAQ. This CDR3 contains 13 residues. The V gene lost 4 bases and the J gene lost 1 base, with 8 bases spanning the gap. Broader study findings: Richness estimates generally favored naive over memory subsets. Sharing across a few donors was seen in about 5% of naive CD4 clonotypes.

The sequenced material came from naive CD8+ T cells from PBMCs. The source of this sequence is a man aged 18 to 29 in good health. Some clones in this sample may be carry-over from other donors' samples. The rearrangement links TRBV7-6 to TRBJ2-7; D is ambiguous. CDR3 sequence (DNA): TGTGCCAGCAGCTCGGACGCGTCCTACGAGCAGTACTTC. This codes for CASSSDASYEQYF.